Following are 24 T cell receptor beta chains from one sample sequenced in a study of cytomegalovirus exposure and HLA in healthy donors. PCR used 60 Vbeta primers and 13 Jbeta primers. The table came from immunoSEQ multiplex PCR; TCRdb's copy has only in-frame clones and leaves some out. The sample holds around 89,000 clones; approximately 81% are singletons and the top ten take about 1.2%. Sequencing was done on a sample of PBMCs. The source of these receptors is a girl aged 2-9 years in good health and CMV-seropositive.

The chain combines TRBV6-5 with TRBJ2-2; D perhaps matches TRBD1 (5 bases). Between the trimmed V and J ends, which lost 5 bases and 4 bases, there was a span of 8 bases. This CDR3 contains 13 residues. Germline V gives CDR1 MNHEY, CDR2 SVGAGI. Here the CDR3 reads CASSDSFTGELFF. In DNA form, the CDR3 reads TGTGCCAGCAGTGACAGTTTCACCGGGGAGCTGTTTTTT.

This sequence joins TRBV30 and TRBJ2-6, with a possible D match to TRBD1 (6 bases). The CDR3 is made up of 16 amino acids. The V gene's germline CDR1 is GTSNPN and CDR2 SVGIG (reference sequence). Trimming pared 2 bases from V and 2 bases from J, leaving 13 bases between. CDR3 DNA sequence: TGTGCCTGGAGTTTGCCCCGACAGGCTGGGGCCAACGTCCTGACTTTC. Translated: CAWSLPRQAGANVLTF.

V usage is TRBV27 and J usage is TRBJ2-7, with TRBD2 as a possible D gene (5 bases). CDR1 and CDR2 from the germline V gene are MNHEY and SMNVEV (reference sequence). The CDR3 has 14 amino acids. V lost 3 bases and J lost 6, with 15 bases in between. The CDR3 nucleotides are TGTGCCAGCAGTTTGGAACGGAGAGCGGTCGAGCAGTACTTC. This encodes CASSLERRAVEQYF.

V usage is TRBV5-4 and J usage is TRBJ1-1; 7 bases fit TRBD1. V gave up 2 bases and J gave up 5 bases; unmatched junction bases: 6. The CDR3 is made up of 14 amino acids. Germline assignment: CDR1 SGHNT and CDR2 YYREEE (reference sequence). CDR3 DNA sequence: TGTGCCAGCAGCTTAAAGGGGGCTGGGACTGAAGCTTTCTTT. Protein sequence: CASSLKGAGTEAFF.

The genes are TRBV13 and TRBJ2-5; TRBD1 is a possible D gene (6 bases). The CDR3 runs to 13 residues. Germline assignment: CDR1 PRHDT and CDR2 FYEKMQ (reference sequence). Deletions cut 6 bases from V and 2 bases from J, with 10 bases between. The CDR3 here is CASSPGQQETQYF. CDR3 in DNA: TGTGCCAGCAGTCCTGGACAGCAAGAGACCCAGTACTTC.

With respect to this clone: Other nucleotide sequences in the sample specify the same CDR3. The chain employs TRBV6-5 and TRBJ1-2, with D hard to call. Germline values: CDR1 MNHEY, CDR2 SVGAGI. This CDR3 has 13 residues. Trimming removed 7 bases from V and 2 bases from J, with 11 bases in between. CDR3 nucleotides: TGTGCCAGCACCCAGACGGGGAACTATGGCTACACCTTC. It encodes CASTQTGNYGYTF.

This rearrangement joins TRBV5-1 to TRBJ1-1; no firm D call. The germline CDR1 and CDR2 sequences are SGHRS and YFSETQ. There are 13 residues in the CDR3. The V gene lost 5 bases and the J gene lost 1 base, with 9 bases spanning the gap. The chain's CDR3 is CASSRSRNTEAFF. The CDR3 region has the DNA TGCGCCAGCAGTCGGTCACGGAACACTGAAGCTTTCTTT.

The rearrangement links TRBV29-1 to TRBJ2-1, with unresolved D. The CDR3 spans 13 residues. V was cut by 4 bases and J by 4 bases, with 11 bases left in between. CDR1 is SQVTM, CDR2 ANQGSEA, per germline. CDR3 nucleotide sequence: TGCAGCGTTGCTGGAGTTAAATACAATGAGCAGTTCTTC. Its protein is CSVAGVKYNEQFF.

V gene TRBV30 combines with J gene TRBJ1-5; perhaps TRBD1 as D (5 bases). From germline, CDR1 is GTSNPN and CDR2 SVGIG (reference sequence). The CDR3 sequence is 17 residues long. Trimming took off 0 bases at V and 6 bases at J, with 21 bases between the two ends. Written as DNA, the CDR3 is TGTGCCTGGAGTGTACCCTATCCGGGACTTAGGGGTCAGCCCCAGCATTTT. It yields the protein CAWSVPYPGLRGQPQHF. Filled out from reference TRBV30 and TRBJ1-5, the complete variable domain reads SQTIHQWPATLVQPVGSPLSLECTVEGTSNPNLYWYRQAAGRGLQLLFYSVGIGQISSEVPQNLSASRPQDRQFILSSKKLLLSDSGFYLCAWSVPYPGLRGQPQHFGDGTRLSIL.

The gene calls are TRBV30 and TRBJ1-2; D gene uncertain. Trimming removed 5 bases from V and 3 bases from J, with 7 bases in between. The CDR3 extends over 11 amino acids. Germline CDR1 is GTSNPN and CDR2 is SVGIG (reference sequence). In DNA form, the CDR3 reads TGTGCCTGGGAGGGCTACTATGGCTACACCTTC. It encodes CAWEGYYGYTF.

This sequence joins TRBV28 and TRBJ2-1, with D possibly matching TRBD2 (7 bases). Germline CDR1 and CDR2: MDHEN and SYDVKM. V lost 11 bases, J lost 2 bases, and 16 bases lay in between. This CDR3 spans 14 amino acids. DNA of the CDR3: TGTGCCTCTAAAGGGGGGGGCGCCTACAATGAGCAGTTCTTC. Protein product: CASKGGGAYNEQFF.

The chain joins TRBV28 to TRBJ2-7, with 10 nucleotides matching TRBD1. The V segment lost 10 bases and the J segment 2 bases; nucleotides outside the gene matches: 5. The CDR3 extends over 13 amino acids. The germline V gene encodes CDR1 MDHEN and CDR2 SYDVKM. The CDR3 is CATSGQGTYEQYF. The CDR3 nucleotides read TGTGCCACCTCGGGACAGGGGACCTACGAGCAGTACTTC.

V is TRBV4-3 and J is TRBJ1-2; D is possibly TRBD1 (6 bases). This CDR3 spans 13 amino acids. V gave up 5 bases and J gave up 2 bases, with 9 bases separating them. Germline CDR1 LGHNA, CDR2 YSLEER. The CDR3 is CASSSDRNYGYTF. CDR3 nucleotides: TGCGCCAGCAGCTCCGACAGGAACTATGGCTACACCTTC.

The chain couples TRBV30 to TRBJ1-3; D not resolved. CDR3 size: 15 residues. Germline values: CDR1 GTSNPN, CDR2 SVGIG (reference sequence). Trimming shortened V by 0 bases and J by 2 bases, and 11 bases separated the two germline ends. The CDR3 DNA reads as TGTGCCTGGAGTGTACGAGGTAACCCTGGAAACACCATATATTTT. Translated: CAWSVRGNPGNTIYF.

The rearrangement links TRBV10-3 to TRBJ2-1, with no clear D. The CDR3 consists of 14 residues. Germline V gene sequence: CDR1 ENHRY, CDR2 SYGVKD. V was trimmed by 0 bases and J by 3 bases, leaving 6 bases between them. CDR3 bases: TGTGCCATCAGTGAGTCGCGTCTCTACAATGAGCAGTTCTTC. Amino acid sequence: CAISESRLYNEQFF.

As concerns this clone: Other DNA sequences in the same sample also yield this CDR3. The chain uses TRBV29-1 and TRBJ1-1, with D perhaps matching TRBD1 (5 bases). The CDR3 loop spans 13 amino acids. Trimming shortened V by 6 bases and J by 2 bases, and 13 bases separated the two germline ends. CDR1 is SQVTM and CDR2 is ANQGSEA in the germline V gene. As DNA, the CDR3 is TGCAGCGTGGGGCAGGGAATTAACACTGAAGCTTTCTTT. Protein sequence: CSVGQGINTEAFF.

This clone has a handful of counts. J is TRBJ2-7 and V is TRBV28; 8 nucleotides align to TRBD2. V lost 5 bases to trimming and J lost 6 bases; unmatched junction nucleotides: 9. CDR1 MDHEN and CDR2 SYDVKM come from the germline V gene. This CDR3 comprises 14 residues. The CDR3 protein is CASSLGLEGTEQYF. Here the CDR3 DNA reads TGTGCCAGCAGTCTGGGACTAGAAGGGACCGAGCAGTACTTC.

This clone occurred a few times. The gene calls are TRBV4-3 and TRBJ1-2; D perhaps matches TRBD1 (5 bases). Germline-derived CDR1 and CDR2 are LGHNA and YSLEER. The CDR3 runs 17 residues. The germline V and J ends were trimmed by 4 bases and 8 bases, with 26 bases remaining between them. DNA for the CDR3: TGCGCCAGCAGCCGGGAGGGTCACTCGGGGGTGGGTGAAGGCTACACCTTC. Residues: CASSREGHSGVGEGYTF.

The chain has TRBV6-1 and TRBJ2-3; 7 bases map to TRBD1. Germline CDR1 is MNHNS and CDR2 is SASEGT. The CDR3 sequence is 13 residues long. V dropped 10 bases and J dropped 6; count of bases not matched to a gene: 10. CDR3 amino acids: CATRKGGLDTQYF. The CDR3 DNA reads TGTGCCACCAGAAAAGGGGGCTTGGATACGCAGTATTTT.

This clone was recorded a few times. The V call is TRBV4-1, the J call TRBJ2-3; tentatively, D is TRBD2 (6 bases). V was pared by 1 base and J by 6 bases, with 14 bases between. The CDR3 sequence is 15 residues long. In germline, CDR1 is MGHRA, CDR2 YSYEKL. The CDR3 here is CASSQGEEGRDTQYF. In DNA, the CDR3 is TGCGCCAGCAGCCAAGGGGAGGAGGGGCGGGATACGCAGTATTTT.

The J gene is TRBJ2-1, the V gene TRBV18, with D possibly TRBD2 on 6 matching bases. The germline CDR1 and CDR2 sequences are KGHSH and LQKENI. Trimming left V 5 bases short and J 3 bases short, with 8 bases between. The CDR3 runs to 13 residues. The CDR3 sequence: CASSTGSYNEQFF. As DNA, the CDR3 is TGTGCCAGCTCAACCGGGAGCTACAATGAGCAGTTCTTC.

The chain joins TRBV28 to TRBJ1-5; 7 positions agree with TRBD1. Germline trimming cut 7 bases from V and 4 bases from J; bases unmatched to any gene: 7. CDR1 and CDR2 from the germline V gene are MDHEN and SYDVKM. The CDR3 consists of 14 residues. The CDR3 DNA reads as TGTGCCAGCAATTGGGCAGGGGGGAATCAGCCCCAGCATTTT. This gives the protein CASNWAGGNQPQHF.

The CDR3 DNA follows: TGTGCCAGCAGTTATGATGGGGGGGCGGATGGCTACACCTTC. It specifies CASSYDGGADGYTF. The rearrangement links TRBV6-5 to TRBJ1-2, with D possibly being TRBD1 (6 bases). The CDR3 runs to 14 residues. Trimming took 3 bases from V and 6 from J, leaving 14 bases between them. CDR1 is MNHEY, CDR2 SVGAGI, per germline.

The CDR3 loop is CSVARGTGGEQFF. As DNA, the CDR3 is TGCAGCGTTGCTCGCGGGACCGGGGGTGAGCAGTTCTTC. This chain links TRBV29-1 with TRBJ2-1; possible D gene TRBD2, 6 bases. The V and J ends lost 4 bases and 9 bases respectively, with 16 bases between them. Germline V gene data show CDR1 as SQVTM and CDR2 as ANQGSEA. The CDR3 consists of 13 residues.